The clone carrying this TCR beta chain was picked up a small number of times. The data are from a study of OX40 agonist ivuxolimab in advanced cancers. The assay was immunoSEQ multiplex PCR, and TCRdb's table has in-frame clones only and misses some. Altogether around 62,000 clones are present, roughly 82% being singletons, with the ten largest covering 2% to 3%. This CDR3 spans 16 amino acids. Germline CDR1 reads SGHTA; CDR2 reads FQGTGA. V was cut by 5 bases and J by 1 base, with 14 bases left in between. The V and J genes are TRBV7-3 and TRBJ2-2; D is perhaps TRBD2 (5 bases). The sample here was CD4+ or CD8+ T cells sorted from blood, taken in a trial of the OX40 agonist ivuxolimab. This sequence originates from an adult with an advanced solid tumor such as melanoma, head and neck, liver or kidney cancer. The CDR3 nucleotides are TGTGCCAGCAGCCCTCGAGTCGGGGTGAACACCGGGGAGCTGTTTTTT. It specifies CASSPRVGVNTGELFF.